This T cell receptor beta chain derives from a study of beta chain features in type 1 diabetes. Expressed TCRB transcripts were sequenced because the entire RNA isolate underwent reverse transcription. The data were produced by immunoSEQ multiplex PCR, yet TCRdb's version contains in-frame clones alone and is incomplete. Of 900,000 or so clones in the sample, under 20% were seen once. As for this clone: Its specificity is not known. Other DNA sequences in this specimen translate into the identical CDR3.

The J segment lost 2 bases and the V segment lost 8 bases, leaving 6 bases of the junction unmatched. CDR1 is MDHEN, CDR2 SYDVKM, per germline. The CDR3 contains 13 residues. Findings and limits, study-wide: For patients, the naive, central memory and Treg TCRB repertoires appeared more alike than for healthy donors.

The source material was naive CD4+ T cells from blood. The source is a woman aged 18-29 years in good health. The chain joins TRBV28 to TRBJ2-7; 7 nucleotides match TRBD2. Here the CDR3 reads CASSSGTTYEQYF. CDR3 nucleotides: TGTGCCAGCTCTAGCGGCACTACCTACGAGCAGTACTTC.